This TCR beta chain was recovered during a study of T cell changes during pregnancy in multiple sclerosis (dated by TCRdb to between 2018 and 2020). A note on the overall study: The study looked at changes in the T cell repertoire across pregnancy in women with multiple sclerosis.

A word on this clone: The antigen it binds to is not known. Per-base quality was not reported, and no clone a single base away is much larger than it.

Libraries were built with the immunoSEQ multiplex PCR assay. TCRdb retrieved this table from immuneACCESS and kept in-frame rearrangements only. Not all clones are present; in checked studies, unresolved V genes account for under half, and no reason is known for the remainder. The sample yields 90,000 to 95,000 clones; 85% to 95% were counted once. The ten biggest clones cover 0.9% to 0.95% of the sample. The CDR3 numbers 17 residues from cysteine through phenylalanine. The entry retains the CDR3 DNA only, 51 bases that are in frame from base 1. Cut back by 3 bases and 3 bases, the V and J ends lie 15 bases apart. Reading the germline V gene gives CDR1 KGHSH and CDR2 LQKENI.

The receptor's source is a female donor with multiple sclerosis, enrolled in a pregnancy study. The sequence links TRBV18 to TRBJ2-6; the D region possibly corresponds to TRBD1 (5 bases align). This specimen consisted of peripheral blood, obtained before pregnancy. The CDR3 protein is CASSPAAQGFGANVLTF. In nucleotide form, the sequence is TGTGCCAGCTCACCGGCGGCCCAGGGATTTGGGGCCAACGTCCTGACTTTC.